The clone carrying this T cell receptor (beta chain) was observed a few times. Its antigen is undetermined. This may come from a read error, since a much larger clone is one base off. The sample originates from a study of T cells in Graves' hyperthyroidism and ophthalmopathy. Per the germline V gene, CDR1 is SGHKS and CDR2 is YYEKEE (reference sequence). This CDR3 is built from 14 residues. Findings and caveats of the study: It was a median about seven months before onset that the model predicted ophthalmopathy. Blood held most thyroid clonotypes expanded above 0.001 frequency.

RNA transcripts served as the template for amplifying TCR beta CDR3 regions. First-round RT-PCR with HTBI primers amplified the TCR CDR3 region. TCRdb independently ran MiXCR on the multiplex PCR reads; one entry per CDR3 protein. The sample has around 490,000 distinct CDR3 sequences; 15% to 20% are singletons. Those patients with uncontrolled infection, other autoimmune disease, pregnancy or lactation were excluded. Each diagnosis drew on symptoms, thyroxine, TRAb, thyroid ultrasound and orbital computed tomography findings. This rearrangement joins TRBV5-5 to TRBJ1-1; TRBD1 matches at 7 bases. The clonotype comes from a man aged 40-49 years with Graves' ophthalmopathy. Sequenced sample: blood. CDR3 residues: CSSSLGDRYTEAFF. The CDR3 DNA follows: TGTTCCAGCAGCTTGGGGGACAGATACACTGAAGCTTTCTTT. The full variable domain, completed using reference TRBV5-5 and TRBJ1-1, is DAGVTQSPTHLIKTRGQQVTLRCSPISGHKSVSWYQQVLGQGPQFIFQYYEKEERGRGNFPDRFSARQFPNYSSELNVNALLLGDSALYLCSSSLGDRYTEAFFGQGTRLTVV.